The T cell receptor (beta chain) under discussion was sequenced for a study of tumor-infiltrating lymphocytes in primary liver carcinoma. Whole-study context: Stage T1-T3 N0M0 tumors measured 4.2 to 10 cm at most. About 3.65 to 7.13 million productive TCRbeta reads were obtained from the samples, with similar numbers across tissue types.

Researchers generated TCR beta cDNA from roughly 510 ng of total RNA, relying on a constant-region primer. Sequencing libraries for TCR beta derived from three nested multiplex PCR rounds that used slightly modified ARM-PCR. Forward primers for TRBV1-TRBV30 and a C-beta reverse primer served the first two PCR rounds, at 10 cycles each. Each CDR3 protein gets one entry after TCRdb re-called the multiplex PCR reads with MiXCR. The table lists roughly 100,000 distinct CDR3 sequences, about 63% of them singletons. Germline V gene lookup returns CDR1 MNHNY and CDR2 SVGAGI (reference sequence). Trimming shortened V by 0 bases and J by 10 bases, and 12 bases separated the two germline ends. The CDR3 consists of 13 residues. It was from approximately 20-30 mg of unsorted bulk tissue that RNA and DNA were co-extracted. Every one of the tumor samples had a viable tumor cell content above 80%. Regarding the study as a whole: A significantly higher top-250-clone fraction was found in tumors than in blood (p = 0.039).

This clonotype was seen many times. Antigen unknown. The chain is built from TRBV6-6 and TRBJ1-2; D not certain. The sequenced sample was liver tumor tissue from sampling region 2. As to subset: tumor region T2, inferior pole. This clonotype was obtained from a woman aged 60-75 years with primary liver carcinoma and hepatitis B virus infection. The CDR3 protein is CASSYSLEEIYTF. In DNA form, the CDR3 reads TGTGCCAGCAGTTACTCCCTTGAGGAAATCTACACCTTC.